The entry below gives a single T cell receptor (beta chain) sequence along with its context. These data originate in a study of blood T cells in healthy people across ages. Germline V gene sequence: CDR1 SQVTM, CDR2 ANQGSEA. V dropped 8 bases and J dropped 2; count of bases not matched to a gene: 7. The CDR3 is 13 residues long. The second PCR ran about 6 to 11 cycles with a sample-barcoded 5' primer and J-beta primers. TCRdb redid the calling of the 5' RACE reads with MiXCR, one entry per CDR3 protein. Here the sample spans just over 1 million distinct CDR3 sequences, more than 35% being singletons. The specimen sequenced was blood. The V gene is TRBV29-1, the J gene TRBJ1-2; TRBD1 aligns across 8 bases. The receptor was derived from an older woman in good health. This CDR3 is CSTRTGPNYGYTF. CDR3 sequence (DNA): TGCAGCACAAGGACAGGGCCGAACTATGGCTACACCTTC.